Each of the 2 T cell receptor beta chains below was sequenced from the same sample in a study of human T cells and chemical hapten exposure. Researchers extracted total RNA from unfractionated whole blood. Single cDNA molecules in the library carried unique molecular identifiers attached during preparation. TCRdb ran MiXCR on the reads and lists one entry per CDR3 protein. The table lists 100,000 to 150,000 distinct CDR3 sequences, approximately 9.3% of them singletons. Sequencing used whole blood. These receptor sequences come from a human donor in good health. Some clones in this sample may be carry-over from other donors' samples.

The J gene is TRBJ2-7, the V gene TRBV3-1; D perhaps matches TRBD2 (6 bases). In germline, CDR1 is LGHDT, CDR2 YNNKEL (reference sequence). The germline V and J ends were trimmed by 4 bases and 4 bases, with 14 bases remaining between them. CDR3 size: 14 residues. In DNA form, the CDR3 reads TGTGCCAGCAGCCCGCGGGGACGGACTTACGAGCAGTACTTC. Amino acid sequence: CASSPRGRTYEQYF.

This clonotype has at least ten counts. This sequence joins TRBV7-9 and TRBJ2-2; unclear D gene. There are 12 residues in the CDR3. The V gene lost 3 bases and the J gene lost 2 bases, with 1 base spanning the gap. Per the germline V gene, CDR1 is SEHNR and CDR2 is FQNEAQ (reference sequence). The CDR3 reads CASSFNTGELFF. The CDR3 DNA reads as TGTGCCAGCAGCTTTAACACCGGGGAGCTGTTTTTT.